Presented here are 27 T cell receptor beta chains from one specimen sequenced in a study of early T cells in non-severe SARS-CoV-2 infection. TCRdb re-called the 5' RACE reads through MiXCR, storing one row per CDR3 protein. The sample has some 71,000 distinct CDR3 sequences; 8% to 10% are singletons. This sample comprised whole blood, obtained at baseline. The receptors were gathered from an adult who was a healthcare worker with PCR-confirmed SARS-CoV-2 infection or an uninfected control (not recorded which).

This clonotype was counted between two and nine times. This rearrangement joins TRBV19 to TRBJ2-3, with 9 bases aligning to TRBD2. From germline, CDR1 is LNHDA and CDR2 SQIVND (reference sequence). The CDR3 loop spans 16 amino acids. With 5 bases clipped from V and 4 bases from J, the junction kept 10 bases outside the gene matches. CDR3 nucleotide sequence: TGTGCCAGTAGTTATACTAGCGGGTCGTTGGCAGATACGCAGTATTTT. It translates to CASSYTSGSLADTQYF.

A few counts support this clonotype. The chain combines TRBV19 with TRBJ1-4; no reliable D call. Germline V gene sequence: CDR1 LNHDA, CDR2 SQIVND (reference sequence). CDR3 length: 14 residues. V was shortened by 6 bases and J by 10 bases, with 18 bases between the two germline ends. This chain's CDR3 is CASSLKPRGGKLFF. The CDR3 nucleotides read TGTGCCAGTAGCCTAAAACCTCGAGGCGGAAAACTGTTTTTT. The full variable domain, completed using reference TRBV19 and TRBJ1-4, is DGGITQSPKYLFRKEGQNVTLSCEQNLNHDAMYWYRQDPGQGLRLIYYSQIVNDFQKGDIAEGYSVSREKKESFPLTVTSAQKNPTAFYLCASSLKPRGGKLFFGSGTQLSVL.

The sample holds many counts of this clonotype. CDR3 bases: TGCGCCAGCAGCCCTGTGGGACTAGCGGGAGCAGGAGAAGAGACCCAGTACTTC. This codes for CASSPVGLAGAGEETQYF. The V and J genes are TRBV5-1 and TRBJ2-5; 14 bases are a match to TRBD2. The CDR3 spans 18 residues. The V segment lost 4 bases and the J segment 3 bases; nucleotides outside the gene matches: 11. Germline V gene data show CDR1 as SGHRS and CDR2 as YFSETQ.

This clonotype was counted between two and nine times. The V call is TRBV19, the J call TRBJ1-4; 7 positions agree with TRBD1. Looked up from germline, CDR1 is LNHDA and CDR2 is SQIVND (reference sequence). CDR3 length: 14 amino acids. The ends lost 4 bases at V and 6 bases at J; junction bases unmatched: 5. This chain's CDR3 is CASSTTGRYEKLFF. The CDR3 coding sequence is TGTGCCAGTAGTACGACAGGGCGATATGAAAAACTGTTTTTT.

In this sample, this clonotype turned up many times. This chain connects TRBV28 to TRBJ2-1; D might be TRBD1 (6 bases). CDR1 MDHEN and CDR2 SYDVKM come from the germline V gene. This CDR3 has 14 amino acids. V was shortened by 4 bases and J by 9 bases, with 16 bases between the two germline ends. The CDR3 region has the DNA TGTGCCAGCAGTTGGTTGGCAGGGGTGGTTGAGCAGTTCTTC. Translating gives CASSWLAGVVEQFF.

The chain is built from TRBV7-6 and TRBJ1-1, with a weak D call TRBD1 (5 bases). The CDR3 contains 16 residues. Germline CDR1 and CDR2: SGHVS and FNYEAQ. V shed 0 bases and J shed 5 bases, with 16 bases lying between them. The CDR3 is CASSLATLGVGTEAFF. The CDR3 DNA follows: TGTGCCAGCAGCTTAGCCACCCTAGGGGTAGGGACTGAAGCTTTCTTT.

This clonotype appeared a few times. V and J are TRBV2 and TRBJ2-1; D ambiguous. Germline CDR1 and CDR2: SNHLY and FYNNEI. CDR3 size: 12 residues. V lost 7 bases and J 5 bases, leaving 9 bases between the germline ends. CDR3 sequence: CASTLTNNEQFF. In DNA, the CDR3 is TGTGCCAGCACACTGACAAACAATGAGCAGTTCTTC.

This clonotype was detected many times. The chain employs TRBV4-2 and TRBJ1-5; no clear D gene. The CDR3 totals 15 residues. CDR1 is LGHNA and CDR2 is YNFKEQ in the germline V gene. V was clipped by 1 base and J by 4 bases, with 11 bases between them. CDR3: CASSQGFKGNQPQHF. Here the CDR3 DNA reads TGTGCCAGCAGCCAAGGGTTCAAGGGTAATCAGCCCCAGCATTTT.

With regard to this clonotype: A much more abundant neighbour one base away suggests this may be a read error. J is TRBJ2-3 and V is TRBV7-2; 8 bases agree with TRBD1. Germline V gene sequence: CDR1 SGHTA, CDR2 FQGNSA. Trimming took 4 bases from V and 2 from J; bases not matched to a gene: 5. The CDR3 sequence is 15 residues long. The CDR3 here is CASSSGQGDTDTQYF. The CDR3 nucleotides are TGTGCCAGCAGCTCCGGACAGGGCGACACAGATACGCAGTATTTT.

This clonotype appeared a few times. This chain joins TRBV7-2 and TRBJ2-1; 7 positions match TRBD2. Germline trimming cut 3 bases from V and 6 bases from J; bases unmatched to any gene: 8. Germline loops: CDR1 SGHTA, CDR2 FQGNSA. The length of the CDR3 is 15 residues. The DNA for the CDR3 is TGTGCCAGCAGCTTCCAAGGGACTACTCCCAATGAGCAGTTCTTC. Residues: CASSFQGTTPNEQFF.

This clonotype was seen repeatedly, ten times or more. This rearrangement joins TRBV20-1 to TRBJ1-6, with TRBD1 as a possible D gene (6 bases). Germline CDR1 reads DFQATT; CDR2 reads SNEGSKA (reference sequence). The length of the CDR3 is 12 residues. V was pared by 7 bases and J by 8 bases, with 12 bases between. For the CDR3, the DNA is TGCAGTGGGGGGGACAAATATTCACCCCTCCACTTT. Encoded protein: CSGGDKYSPLHF.

In its sample, this clonotype was seen many times. V is TRBV27 and J is TRBJ2-6; 7 nucleotides align to TRBD1. Germline V gives CDR1 MNHEY, CDR2 SMNVEV (reference sequence). CDR3 size: 17 residues. The V and J ends lost 6 bases and 0 bases, in that order; junction bases with no gene match: 8. The CDR3 spells CASSTGQFNSGANVLTF. In DNA, the CDR3 is TGTGCCAGCAGCACGGGACAGTTCAACTCTGGGGCCAACGTCCTGACTTTC. The full variable domain, completed using reference TRBV27 and TRBJ2-6, is EAQVTQNPRYLITVTGKKLTVTCSQNMNHEYMSWYRQDPGLGLRQIYYSMNVEVTDKGDVPEGYKVSRKEKRNFPLILESPSPNQTSLYFCASSTGQFNSGANVLTFGAGSRLTVL.

This clonotype was counted between two and nine times. The chain combines TRBV3-1 with TRBJ2-2, with no clear D. The germline gives CDR1 LGHDT, CDR2 YNNKEL (reference sequence). V was trimmed by 4 bases and J by 5 bases, leaving 5 bases between them. CDR3 length: 12 amino acids. The CDR3 loop reads CASSRRTGELFF. The CDR3, as DNA: TGTGCCAGCAGCCGAAGGACCGGGGAGCTGTTTTTT.

The CDR3 region has the DNA TGTGCCAGCAGCCCGTCTTCAGGGGGCTACACCTTC. Translated: CASSPSSGGYTF. The V gene is TRBV12-3 or TRBV12-4, the J gene TRBJ1-2, with a tentative D call TRBD1 (5 bases). The length of the CDR3 is 12 residues. V gave up 6 bases and J gave up 8 bases, with 13 bases separating them.

There are a few counts of this clonotype. The rearrangement joins TRBV28 to TRBJ1-2; a weak D match, TRBD1 (5 bases). Trimming removed 3 bases at V and 0 bases at J, with 11 bases between. Per the germline V gene, CDR1 is MDHEN and CDR2 is SYDVKM. The CDR3 spans 15 residues. The CDR3 coding sequence is TGTGCCAGCAGTTTTGGGGCCGAAGCTAACTATGGCTACACCTTC. Encoded protein: CASSFGAEANYGYTF.

This clonotype was found many times. The chain uses TRBV11-1 and TRBJ2-1, with 7 bases matching TRBD2. Trimming removed 6 bases from V and 6 bases from J; junction bases left unmatched: 11. Looked up from germline, CDR1 is SGHAT and CDR2 is FQDESV (reference sequence). The CDR3 length is 15 residues. The CDR3, as DNA: TGTGCCAGCAGTCCGGGACTAACGTTCCTCAATGAGCAGTTCTTC. Translated: CASSPGLTFLNEQFF.

The rearrangement uses TRBV10-2 and TRBJ2-7, with a weak D call TRBD2 (6 bases). The V end was cut by 4 bases, the J end by 5 bases, with 12 bases between. The CDR3 is 13 residues long. In germline, CDR1 is WSHSY, CDR2 SAAADI. CDR3 sequence reads: CASSAPGEDEQYF. CDR3 bases: TGCGCCAGCAGTGCACCGGGGGAGGACGAGCAGTACTTC.

This clonotype has more than one count but fewer than ten. The chain joins TRBV20-1 to TRBJ2-5; TRBD2 might be the D (5 bases). Trimming pared 6 bases from V and 3 bases from J, leaving 17 bases between. The CDR3 sequence is 14 residues long. Germline values: CDR1 DFQATT, CDR2 SNEGSKA (reference sequence). The CDR3 DNA reads TGCAGTGCGAGTGAGTGGTGGCGGGAAGAGACCCAGTACTTC. Protein sequence: CSASEWWREETQYF.

This clonotype was counted only a few times. The chain uses TRBV12-3 or TRBV12-4 and TRBJ2-2; a possible D gene is TRBD2 (5 bases). The CDR3 length is 15 residues. Trimming stripped 3 bases from V and 6 bases from J, with 14 bases between. This CDR3 reads CASSFMRAPAGELFF. The CDR3 bases are TGTGCCAGCAGTTTTATGAGGGCGCCGGCCGGGGAGCTGTTTTTT.

Ten or more counts support this clonotype. This chain's CDR3 is CASSFVGAAYEQYF. CDR3 nucleotides: TGTGCCAGCAGTTTCGTGGGCGCCGCCTACGAGCAGTACTTC. This sequence joins TRBV6-2 or TRBV6-3 and TRBJ2-7, with D unresolved. This CDR3 has 14 residues. The ends were cut back, 4 bases at V and 2 bases at J, with 12 bases in the middle. Germline V CDR1 and CDR2: MNHEY, SVGEGT.

The chain employs TRBV3-1 and TRBJ1-2, with D perhaps TRBD1 (5 bases). The CDR3 has 15 residues. Germline CDR1 and CDR2: LGHDT and YNNKEL (reference sequence). With 0 bases removed from V and 7 bases from J, the gap between germline ends came to 15 bases. The DNA for the CDR3 is TGTGCCAGCAGCCAAGATGGGGGTTCTGTCAGTGGCTACACCTTC. Amino acid sequence: CASSQDGGSVSGYTF.

Only a few counts were recorded for this clonotype. The chain joins TRBV29-1 to TRBJ2-5; D call uncertain. With 1 base removed from V and 3 bases from J, the gap between germline ends came to 12 bases. CDR1 SQVTM and CDR2 ANQGSEA come from the germline V gene. CDR3 size: 14 residues. CDR3: CSVEGGYPKETQYF. The CDR3 DNA reads as TGCAGCGTTGAAGGGGGATATCCTAAAGAGACCCAGTACTTC.

The chain combines TRBV28 with TRBJ2-3; TRBD1 matches 7 bases. Per the germline V gene, CDR1 is MDHEN and CDR2 is SYDVKM. This CDR3 region has 19 residues. J was trimmed by 0 bases and V by 5 bases; bases with no gene match: 17. CDR3: CASSTIGGNRSPSTDTQYF. The CDR3 bases are TGTGCCAGCAGTACGATAGGGGGCAACAGGTCCCCTAGCACAGATACGCAGTATTTT.

The rearrangement links TRBV7-2 to TRBJ2-6; D unresolved. This CDR3 is 10 amino acids long. Germline loops: CDR1 SGHTA, CDR2 FQGNSA. The CDR3 DNA reads as TGTGCAGTGGGGGCCAACGTCCTGACTTTC. Translating it yields CAVGANVLTF.

This clonotype was observed at least ten times. V and J are TRBV6-2 or TRBV6-3 and TRBJ2-3; 7 bases align to TRBD2. The CDR3 has 14 amino acids. Losses at the gene ends were 4 bases for V and 1 base for J; bases not matched to a gene: 2. Germline values: CDR1 MNHEY, CDR2 SVGEGT. In DNA form, the CDR3 reads TGTGCCAGCAGTTTCCGGGAGGGCACAGATACGCAGTATTTT. This encodes CASSFREGTDTQYF.

V is TRBV20-1 and J is TRBJ2-1; TRBD2 agrees at 12 bases. The CDR3 is 15 amino acids. Per the germline V gene, CDR1 is DFQATT and CDR2 is SNEGSKA (reference sequence). The V segment lost 0 bases and the J segment 7 bases; nucleotides outside the gene matches: 4. CDR3 in amino acids: CSARDWTSGTNEQFF. DNA of the CDR3: TGCAGTGCTAGAGACTGGACTAGCGGGACAAATGAGCAGTTCTTC.

The table lists this clonotype with many counts. The chain carries TRBV11-2 and TRBJ2-5; TRBD2 matches at 8 bases. In germline, CDR1 is SGHAT, CDR2 FQNNGV. The CDR3 sequence is 17 residues long. The V gene end was trimmed by 1 base and the J gene end by 3 bases; junction bases not matched to a gene: 10. CDR3 amino acids: CASSLGFQRENEETQYF. CDR3 DNA: TGTGCCAGCAGCTTAGGGTTCCAGCGGGAGAATGAAGAGACCCAGTACTTC.